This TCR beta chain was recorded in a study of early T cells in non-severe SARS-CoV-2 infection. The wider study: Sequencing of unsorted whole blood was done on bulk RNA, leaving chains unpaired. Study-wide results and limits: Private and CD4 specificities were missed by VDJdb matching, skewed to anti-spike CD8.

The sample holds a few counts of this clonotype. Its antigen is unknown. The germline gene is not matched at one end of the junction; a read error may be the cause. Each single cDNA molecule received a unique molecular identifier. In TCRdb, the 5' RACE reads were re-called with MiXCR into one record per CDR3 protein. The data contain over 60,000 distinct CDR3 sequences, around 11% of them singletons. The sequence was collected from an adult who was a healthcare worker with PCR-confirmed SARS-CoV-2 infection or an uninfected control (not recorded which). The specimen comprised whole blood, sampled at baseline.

CDR3 loop: CASSLGPNSYEQYF. The CDR3 DNA is TGTGCTAGCAGCTTAGGTCCCAACTCCTACGAGCAGTACTTC. The V call is TRBV7-7, the J call TRBJ2-7; no definite D call. The V gene's germline CDR1 is SSHAT and CDR2 FNYEAQ (reference sequence). This CDR3 has 14 amino acids.